The rows below give T cell receptor beta chains drawn from one sample of a study of blood T cell repertoires in COVID-19. Method: immunoSEQ multiplex PCR; TCRdb's copy keeps in-frame clones and lacks some. The sample shows 250,000 to 400,000 clones, roughly 90% of them seen only once. Sequencing was performed on PBMCs or T cells enriched from blood (not recorded which). The receptors originated from a man aged 60-69 years who had recovered from COVID-19. Both conserved end residues are part of each CDR3. The order of the fields is V gene, D gene, clone size, J gene, CDR3 DNA, CDR3 protein. The D gene is left open where the match is weak. Rows may omit the clone size; those that give it use once, few, many or a size class.

v_call: TRBV5-6
d_call: TRBD1
clone_size: NA
j_call: TRBJ2-1
cdr3_nt: TGTGCCAGCAGCACACCCGACAGGGCCTCCTACAATGAGCAGTTCTTC
cdr3_aa: CASSTPDRASYNEQFF

v_call: TRBV19
d_call: NA
clone_size: NA
j_call: TRBJ1-5
cdr3_nt: TGTGCCAGTAACGTACTGGGAGGCAATCAGCCCCAGCATTTT
cdr3_aa: CASNVLGGNQPQHF

v_call: TRBV29-1
d_call: TRBD1
clone_size: NA
j_call: TRBJ1-1
cdr3_nt: TGCAGCGCCCGGGACAGCATAAACACTGAAGCTTTCTTT
cdr3_aa: CSARDSINTEAFF

v_call: TRBV5-6
d_call: NA
clone_size: NA
j_call: TRBJ1-2
cdr3_nt: TGTGCCAGCAGCTTGGGGCCCGAGGGACTATATGGCTACACCTTC
cdr3_aa: CASSLGPEGLYGYTF

v_call: TRBV28
d_call: NA
clone_size: NA
j_call: TRBJ1-2
cdr3_nt: TGTGCCAGCAGTTACCCTTTGGGGGCGCAGGGCTACACCTTC
cdr3_aa: CASSYPLGAQGYTF

v_call: TRBV7-9
d_call: TRBD1
clone_size: NA
j_call: TRBJ1-1
cdr3_nt: TGTGCCATGAAAAGGACAGGGGACACTGAAGCTTTCTTT
cdr3_aa: CAMKRTGDTEAFF

v_call: TRBV6-5
d_call: NA
clone_size: NA
j_call: TRBJ2-3
cdr3_nt: TGTGCCAGCAGTTCAAACGCAGGCGCCCTCACAGATACGCAGTATTTT
cdr3_aa: CASSSNAGALTDTQYF

v_call: TRBV29-1
d_call: TRBD2
clone_size: once
j_call: TRBJ2-1
cdr3_nt: TGCAGCTTTGCCAGGAGACTAGCGGGGGGGTACTCCTACAATGAGCAGTTCTTC
cdr3_aa: CSFARRLAGGYSYNEQFF

v_call: TRBV11-2
d_call: NA
clone_size: NA
j_call: TRBJ2-7
cdr3_nt: TGTGCCAGCAGCGAGCAGGGCTCCATAAGCTCCTACGAGCAGTACTTC
cdr3_aa: CASSEQGSISSYEQYF

v_call: TRBV27
d_call: NA
clone_size: NA
j_call: TRBJ1-2
cdr3_nt: TGTGCCAGCAGTTTACGAACAGGGCCTAACTATGGCTACACCTTC
cdr3_aa: CASSLRTGPNYGYTF

v_call: TRBV12-5
d_call: NA
clone_size: NA
j_call: TRBJ1-4
cdr3_nt: TGTGCTAGTGGCCTCCCGACAGCCAGAAATGAAAAACTGTTTTTT
cdr3_aa: CASGLPTARNEKLFF

v_call: TRBV3-1/TRBV3-2
d_call: NA
clone_size: NA
j_call: TRBJ1-6
cdr3_nt: TGTGCCAGCAGCCAAGATGACAGGCCCTATAATTCACCCCTCCACTTT
cdr3_aa: CASSQDDRPYNSPLHF

v_call: TRBV25-1
d_call: NA
clone_size: once
j_call: TRBJ2-5
cdr3_nt: TGTGCCAGCAGCCACAGACAGGTACAAGAGACCCAGTACTTC
cdr3_aa: CASSHRQVQETQYF

v_call: TRBV11-2
d_call: NA
clone_size: NA
j_call: TRBJ1-6
cdr3_nt: TGTGCCAGCAGCTTAGGACTGGATGGTTCACCCCTCCACTTT
cdr3_aa: CASSLGLDGSPLHF

v_call: TRBV6-5
d_call: TRBD1
clone_size: once
j_call: TRBJ1-2
cdr3_nt: TGTGCCAGCAGTTGGGGACAGGGGGCAAGGTATGGCTACACCTTC
cdr3_aa: CASSWGQGARYGYTF

v_call: TRBV30
d_call: NA
clone_size: NA
j_call: TRBJ1-2
cdr3_nt: TGTGCCTGGAGCACAAACTATGGCTACACCTTC
cdr3_aa: CAWSTNYGYTF

v_call: TRBV5-1
d_call: TRBD2
clone_size: NA
j_call: TRBJ2-1
cdr3_nt: TGCGCCAGCAGCTTGGCCGCTAGCGGGGGGTACAATGAGCAGTTCTTC
cdr3_aa: CASSLAASGGYNEQFF

v_call: TRBV6-1
d_call: NA
clone_size: NA
j_call: TRBJ1-1
cdr3_nt: TGTGCCAGCAGTGAGGGGGCCCTGAACACTGAAGCTTTCTTT
cdr3_aa: CASSEGALNTEAFF

v_call: TRBV7-8
d_call: TRBD2
clone_size: NA
j_call: TRBJ2-5
cdr3_nt: TGTGCCAGCAGCTTCGGACGGGGCGGGAGCGTACAAGAGACCCAGTACTTC
cdr3_aa: CASSFGRGGSVQETQYF

v_call: TRBV3-1/TRBV3-2
d_call: NA
clone_size: NA
j_call: TRBJ1-2
cdr3_nt: TGTGCCAGCAGCCACAGAAGAGGAGGGCTGGGCTATGGCTACACCTTC
cdr3_aa: CASSHRRGGLGYGYTF

v_call: TRBV24-1
d_call: NA
clone_size: NA
j_call: TRBJ1-2
cdr3_nt: TGTGCCACCAGTGACCTGTATGGCTACACCTTC
cdr3_aa: CATSDLYGYTF

v_call: TRBV25-1
d_call: NA
clone_size: NA
j_call: TRBJ1-2
cdr3_nt: TGTGCCAGCAGTGAATATAAATCGAGTGGCTACACCTTC
cdr3_aa: CASSEYKSSGYTF

v_call: TRBV27
d_call: TRBD1
clone_size: NA
j_call: TRBJ2-6
cdr3_nt: TGTGCCAGCAGTCGGGACAACAGGGGTCCTCTCTCTGGGGCCAACGTCCTGACTTTC
cdr3_aa: CASSRDNRGPLSGANVLTF

v_call: TRBV9
d_call: NA
clone_size: NA
j_call: TRBJ1-6
cdr3_nt: TGTGCCAGCAGCGTAGTGGACACCGCATCACCCCTCCACTTT
cdr3_aa: CASSVVDTASPLHF

v_call: TRBV5-1
d_call: TRBD1
clone_size: NA
j_call: TRBJ1-1
cdr3_nt: TGCGCCAGCAGCTTCCTAGGGGACAGCACTGAAGCTTTCTTT
cdr3_aa: CASSFLGDSTEAFF

v_call: TRBV4-1
d_call: TRBD2
clone_size: NA
j_call: TRBJ2-2
cdr3_nt: TGCGCCAGCAGCCAAGAGACTAGCGGGAGAATCGGGGAGCTGTTTTTT
cdr3_aa: CASSQETSGRIGELFF

v_call: TRBV12-5
d_call: NA
clone_size: NA
j_call: TRBJ1-5
cdr3_nt: TGTGCTAGTGGTTTGGAGCCGAATCAGCCCCAGCATTTT
cdr3_aa: CASGLEPNQPQHF

v_call: TRBV4-3
d_call: TRBD1
clone_size: NA
j_call: TRBJ1-4
cdr3_nt: TGCGCCAGCAGCCAAGGGACAGGTCTTAATGAAAAACTGTTTTTT
cdr3_aa: CASSQGTGLNEKLFF

v_call: TRBV28
d_call: NA
clone_size: once
j_call: TRBJ1-1
cdr3_nt: TGTGCCAGCACCCTCCCGCTGGGGGGTACGGACACTGAAGCTTTCTTT
cdr3_aa: CASTLPLGGTDTEAFF

v_call: TRBV5-5
d_call: NA
clone_size: NA
j_call: TRBJ2-6
cdr3_nt: TGTGCCAGCAGCCCGCTATCTGGGGCCAACGTCCTGACTTTC
cdr3_aa: CASSPLSGANVLTF

v_call: TRBV7-8
d_call: TRBD1
clone_size: NA
j_call: TRBJ1-2
cdr3_nt: TGTGCCAGCAGCTCAGGGACAGACTACTATGGCTACACCTTC
cdr3_aa: CASSSGTDYYGYTF

v_call: TRBV6-5
d_call: TRBD2
clone_size: NA
j_call: TRBJ2-3
cdr3_nt: TGTGCCAGCAGTAATAGCGGGAGGAGCACAGATACGCAGTATTTT
cdr3_aa: CASSNSGRSTDTQYF

v_call: TRBV3-1/TRBV3-2
d_call: NA
clone_size: few
j_call: TRBJ1-2
cdr3_nt: TGTGCCAGCAGCCAAGCGCCGGCAGGGTACGGTGGCTACACCTTC
cdr3_aa: CASSQAPAGYGGYTF

v_call: TRBV3-1/TRBV3-2
d_call: TRBD1
clone_size: NA
j_call: TRBJ2-6
cdr3_nt: TGTGCCAGCAGCCAGAACAGGGGGCGAAGCTCTGGGGCCAACGTCCTGACTTTC
cdr3_aa: CASSQNRGRSSGANVLTF

v_call: TRBV4-1
d_call: NA
clone_size: NA
j_call: TRBJ2-5
cdr3_nt: TGCGCCAGCAGCCAAGCTACAGGGAAAGAGACCCAGTACTTC
cdr3_aa: CASSQATGKETQYF

v_call: TRBV19
d_call: NA
clone_size: NA
j_call: TRBJ1-3
cdr3_nt: TGTGCCTCTAAGGACCACGGACAGAGGGTGAACACCATATATTTT
cdr3_aa: CASKDHGQRVNTIYF

v_call: TRBV7-2
d_call: NA
clone_size: NA
j_call: TRBJ1-1
cdr3_nt: TGTGCCAGCAGCCCCCTTGGGGCACCGACGAACACTGAAGCTTTCTTT
cdr3_aa: CASSPLGAPTNTEAFF

v_call: TRBV2
d_call: NA
clone_size: once
j_call: TRBJ2-1
cdr3_nt: TGTGCCAGCAGTCAGACAGCTAAGAGCTCCTACAATGAGCAGTTCTTC
cdr3_aa: CASSQTAKSSYNEQFF

v_call: TRBV6-5
d_call: TRBD2
clone_size: once
j_call: TRBJ2-1
cdr3_nt: TGTGCCAGCAGCGCTGGGACTAGCGGAAACAATGAGCAGTTCTTC
cdr3_aa: CASSAGTSGNNEQFF

v_call: TRBV5-1
d_call: TRBD2
clone_size: NA
j_call: TRBJ2-1
cdr3_nt: TGCGCCAGCAGCAACATAGCGGGAGTTTCGGATGAGCAGTTCTTC
cdr3_aa: CASSNIAGVSDEQFF

v_call: TRBV19
d_call: TRBD1
clone_size: once
j_call: TRBJ2-1
cdr3_nt: TGTGCCAGTAGGCGGACAGGGGCCGGTAATGAGCAGTTCTTC
cdr3_aa: CASRRTGAGNEQFF

v_call: TRBV4-2
d_call: NA
clone_size: NA
j_call: TRBJ1-5
cdr3_nt: TGTGCCAGCAGCCAAGATTCTAGCCGAAATCAGCCCCAGCATTTT
cdr3_aa: CASSQDSSRNQPQHF

v_call: TRBV6-1
d_call: NA
clone_size: NA
j_call: TRBJ1-5
cdr3_nt: TGTGCCAGCAGTGACAGTTTCAATCAGCCCCAGCATTTT
cdr3_aa: CASSDSFNQPQHF

v_call: TRBV19
d_call: TRBD1
clone_size: NA
j_call: TRBJ2-1
cdr3_nt: TGTGCCAGTAGGGACAGGGGGTTTTCCTACAATGAGCAGTTCTTC
cdr3_aa: CASRDRGFSYNEQFF

v_call: TRBV12-3/TRBV12-4
d_call: NA
clone_size: once
j_call: TRBJ1-5
cdr3_nt: TGTGCCAGCAGTTTAGCGAGCGGTCAGCCCCAGCATTTT
cdr3_aa: CASSLASGQPQHF

v_call: TRBV5-4
d_call: NA
clone_size: once
j_call: TRBJ2-1
cdr3_nt: TGTGCCAGCAGGGAACAGGCGGAATCCTACAATGAGCAGTTCTTC
cdr3_aa: CASREQAESYNEQFF

v_call: TRBV5-4
d_call: TRBD1
clone_size: NA
j_call: TRBJ2-5
cdr3_nt: TGTGCCAGCAGCAACTGGACAGGGGGTTCGTGGACCCAGTACTTC
cdr3_aa: CASSNWTGGSWTQYF

v_call: TRBV12-5
d_call: TRBD2
clone_size: NA
j_call: TRBJ2-1
cdr3_nt: TGTGCTAGTGGTTTCTCCCTTACTACTAGCGGCGCTGCTGAGCAGTTCTTC
cdr3_aa: CASGFSLTTSGAAEQFF

v_call: TRBV6-5
d_call: TRBD1
clone_size: NA
j_call: TRBJ1-5
cdr3_nt: TGTGCCAGCAGGCGCGGACAGGATAGCAATCAGCCCCAGCATTTT
cdr3_aa: CASRRGQDSNQPQHF